These 27 T cell receptor beta chains came from one sample sequenced in a study of cytomegalovirus exposure and HLA in healthy donors. With 60 Vbeta and 13 Jbeta primers, the PCR was carried out. Using immunoSEQ multiplex PCR, the repertoire was profiled, and TCRdb retains in-frame clones only, with some absent. This table holds some 190,000 clones, about 79% found once. What was sequenced was PBMCs. The receptors originated from a young man in good health and CMV-seronegative.

The chain employs TRBV29-1 and TRBJ1-3, with D perhaps matching TRBD1 (6 bases). This CDR3 is built from 15 residues. In germline, CDR1 is SQVTM, CDR2 ANQGSEA. The V and J ends lost 4 bases and 1 base respectively, with 14 bases between them. CDR3 coding DNA: TGCAGCGTTGGGGGGCACAGGAGTTCTGGAAACACCATATATTTT. Its translation is CSVGGHRSSGNTIYF.

This chain links TRBV12-5 with TRBJ2-7; TRBD2 might be the D (6 bases). V lost 7 bases to trimming and J lost 3 bases, with 13 bases between them. CDR3 size: 13 residues. The germline V gene encodes CDR1 LGHNT and CDR2 FRNRAP. The CDR3 loop is CASAKDGGYEQYF. The CDR3 DNA reads as TGTGCTAGTGCCAAAGACGGGGGCTACGAGCAGTACTTC.

This sequence joins TRBV11-2 and TRBJ1-6; 11 bases map to TRBD1. The trim removed 4 bases at V and 10 bases at J, leaving 6 bases unmatched. This CDR3 contains 15 residues. CDR1 and CDR2 (germline): SGHAT, FQNNGV. The CDR3 DNA reads TGTGCCAGCAGCTCAAGGACAGGGGGCAGGTCACCCCTCCACTTT. It codes for CASSSRTGGRSPLHF.

This clone was counted only a few times. The chain is built from TRBV28 and TRBJ1-1; D not certain. Trimming pared 3 bases from V and 6 bases from J, leaving 8 bases between. Germline V gives CDR1 MDHEN, CDR2 SYDVKM. CDR3 size: 12 residues. Here the CDR3 reads CASSFMRAEAFF. In nucleotides, the CDR3 is TGTGCCAGCAGTTTTATGAGGGCTGAAGCTTTCTTT.

J is TRBJ2-2 and V is TRBV9; 7 bases align to TRBD1. The V and J ends lost 2 bases and 0 bases, in that order; junction bases with no gene match: 7. CDR1 is SGDLS, CDR2 YYNGEE, per germline. This CDR3 has 17 residues. The CDR3 bases are TGTGCCAGCAGCGTCCTCCCGGGACAGACGAACACCGGGGAGCTGTTTTTT. It encodes CASSVLPGQTNTGELFF.

V gene TRBV29-1 combines with J gene TRBJ2-3; D might be TRBD2 (6 bases). This CDR3 has 13 amino acids. Germline V gene sequence: CDR1 SQVTM, CDR2 ANQGSEA. V gave up 4 bases and J gave up 0 bases, with 8 bases separating them. The CDR3 here is CSVADYSTDTQYF. In DNA, the CDR3 is TGCAGCGTTGCGGACTATAGCACAGATACGCAGTATTTT.

This chain connects TRBV7-2 to TRBJ2-5, with TRBD1 as a possible D gene (6 bases). Germline V gene sequence: CDR1 SGHTA, CDR2 FQGNSA. The length of the CDR3 is 15 residues. Trimming left V 5 bases short and J 2 bases short, with 15 bases between. CDR3: CASSPPGHPQETQYF. The CDR3 nucleotides read TGTGCCAGCAGCCCCCCGGGACACCCACAAGAGACCCAGTACTTC.

The chain is built from TRBV5-1 and TRBJ2-2; 7 bases map to TRBD2. CDR3 length: 15 amino acids. V was pared by 1 base and J by 3 bases, with 3 bases of the junction left unmatched. Germline CDR1 reads SGHRS; CDR2 reads YFSETQ. This CDR3 is CASSLWAGDTGELFF. For the CDR3, the DNA is TGCGCCAGCAGCTTGTGGGCGGGGGACACCGGGGAGCTGTTTTTT.

This rearrangement joins TRBV9 to TRBJ2-1; no reliable D call. Trimming took 0 bases from V and 0 from J, leaving 4 bases between them. The CDR3 covers 14 residues. Germline V gene sequence: CDR1 SGDLS, CDR2 YYNGEE. The CDR3 DNA reads as TGTGCCAGCAGCGTAGGCAGCTCCTACAATGAGCAGTTCTTC. This sequence encodes CASSVGSSYNEQFF. The full variable domain, rest sourced from reference TRBV9 and TRBJ2-1, is DSGVTQTPKHLITATGQRVTLRCSPRSGDLSVYWYQQSLDQGLQFLIQYYNGEERAKGNILERFSAQQFPDLHSELNLSSLELGDSALYFCASSVGSSYNEQFFGPGTRLTVL.

V usage is TRBV30 and J usage is TRBJ2-3, with D possibly being TRBD2 (6 bases). Germline loops: CDR1 GTSNPN, CDR2 SVGIG (reference sequence). The ends were cut back, 1 base at V and 9 bases at J, with 11 bases in the middle. The CDR3 loop spans 12 amino acids. The CDR3: CAWSARLDTQYF. CDR3 nucleotide sequence: TGTGCCTGGAGTGCCCGACTAGACACGCAGTATTTT.

DNA of the CDR3: TGCGCCAGCAGCTTGTCGACATTGACCAATGAGCAGTTCTTC. It encodes CASSLSTLTNEQFF. The chain is built from TRBV5-1 and TRBJ2-1; D gene uncertain. Trimming took 1 base from V and 6 from J, leaving 11 bases between them. The CDR3 runs to 14 residues. Germline CDR1 SGHRS, CDR2 YFSETQ.

The chain joins TRBV7-6 to TRBJ2-2; D may be TRBD1 (5 bases). With 0 bases removed from V and 0 bases from J, the gap between germline ends came to 11 bases. CDR1 and CDR2 from the germline V gene are SGHVS and FNYEAQ. The CDR3 has 17 amino acids. DNA of the CDR3: TGTGCCAGCAGCTTAGCGTTGGGGCTAGCGAACACCGGGGAGCTGTTTTTT. This translates into CASSLALGLANTGELFF.

This clone has more than one count but fewer than ten. The chain uses TRBV7-9 and TRBJ2-5, with 9 bases aligning to TRBD1. The length of the CDR3 is 16 residues. Germline CDR1 SEHNR, CDR2 FQNEAQ (reference sequence). J was trimmed by 6 bases and V by 0 bases; bases with no gene match: 8. CDR3 amino acids: CASSLAWTGEGKTQYF. For the CDR3, the DNA is TGTGCCAGCAGCTTAGCATGGACAGGGGAAGGAAAGACCCAGTACTTC.

Here the CDR3 DNA reads TGTGCCAGCAGGGACAGGGGGGATGCCGGGGAGCTGTTTTTT. Translating it yields CASRDRGDAGELFF. This chain uses TRBV6-5 with TRBJ2-2; 10 bases line up with TRBD1. This CDR3 comprises 14 residues. Germline values: CDR1 MNHEY, CDR2 SVGAGI. Trimming removed 6 bases from V and 6 bases from J; junction bases left unmatched: 4.

The V and J genes are TRBV11-2 and TRBJ1-2; a weak D match, TRBD1 (6 bases). Deletions cut 7 bases from V and 6 bases from J, with 18 bases between. Per the germline V gene, CDR1 is SGHAT and CDR2 is FQNNGV. CDR3 length: 14 residues. The CDR3 nucleotides read TGTGCCAGCACCCGATCCGGGACAACGGATGGCTACACCTTC. It specifies CASTRSGTTDGYTF.

This chain joins TRBV5-5 and TRBJ1-1; 9 positions match TRBD1. The J segment lost 3 bases and the V segment lost 4 bases, leaving 10 bases of the junction unmatched. Germline-derived CDR1 and CDR2 are SGHKS and YYEKEE (reference sequence). The CDR3 length is 16 residues. CDR3 protein: CASSPGTGRHHTEAFF. The DNA of the CDR3 is TGTGCCAGCAGCCCCGGGACAGGGCGCCATCACACTGAAGCTTTCTTT.

The chain joins TRBV6-5 to TRBJ2-5; 8 nucleotides match TRBD1. The CDR3 length is 15 residues. J lost 1 base, V lost 2 bases, and 3 bases had no gene match. Germline CDR1 MNHEY, CDR2 SVGAGI. CDR3 amino acids: CASSYGQGPQETQYF. The CDR3 DNA reads as TGTGCCAGCAGTTACGGACAGGGTCCCCAAGAGACCCAGTACTTC.

In this sample, this clone turned up once. The chain couples TRBV7-6 to TRBJ2-7; the match to TRBD2 covers 13 bases. CDR3 length equals 15 residues. Germline CDR1 and CDR2: SGHVS and FNYEAQ. Germline trimming cut 5 bases from V and 2 bases from J; bases unmatched to any gene: 3. CDR3 nucleotides: TGTGCCAGCAGCACCGGGACTAGCGGGGCCTACGAGCAGTACTTC. This encodes CASSTGTSGAYEQYF.

The chain employs TRBV6-6 and TRBJ1-6, with 7 bases lining up with TRBD1. From germline, CDR1 is MNHNY and CDR2 SVGAGI (reference sequence). This CDR3 is 16 amino acids long. J gave up 10 bases and V 5 bases, and 14 bases lay outside the gene matches. CDR3 sequence: CASSHIPTGAPSPLHF. CDR3 sequence (DNA): TGTGCCAGCAGTCATATACCCACAGGGGCTCCGTCACCCCTCCACTTT.

The chain joins TRBV10-3 to TRBJ1-1, with TRBD1 as a possible D gene (5 bases). This CDR3 region has 13 residues. The germline gives CDR1 ENHRY, CDR2 SYGVKD. Trimming cost V 5 bases and J 1 base, with 8 bases left between them. CDR3 sequence: CAISSGGNTEAFF. Written as DNA, the CDR3 is TGTGCCATCAGTTCGGGGGGGAACACTGAAGCTTTCTTT.

J is TRBJ2-1 and V is TRBV7-2, with 10 bases lining up with TRBD2. The trim removed 1 base at V and 6 bases at J, leaving 12 bases unmatched. CDR3 length: 18 residues. CDR1 SGHTA and CDR2 FQGNSA come from the germline V gene. The chain's CDR3 is CASSLVASGGLSRNEQFF. The CDR3, as DNA: TGTGCCAGCAGCTTAGTGGCTAGCGGGGGCCTCTCCCGCAATGAGCAGTTCTTC.

This clone has a single count. The chain is built from TRBV27 and TRBJ2-1; 7 positions agree with TRBD2. CDR1 is MNHEY and CDR2 is SMNVEV in the germline V gene (reference sequence). The CDR3 spans 14 residues. Trimming cost V 6 bases and J 0 bases; bases outside gene matches: 2. For the CDR3, the DNA is TGTGCCAGCAGGCTAGCGGTCTCCTACAATGAGCAGTTCTTC. This sequence encodes CASRLAVSYNEQFF.

This clone was recorded only once. J is TRBJ1-1 and V is TRBV6-5; D remains unclear. V lost 0 bases, J lost 6 bases, and 8 bases lay in between. This CDR3 has 13 residues. Germline CDR1 reads MNHEY; CDR2 reads SVGAGI. The CDR3 region has the DNA TGTGCCAGCAGTTACTCGGGTGCGGCTGAAGCTTTCTTT. This sequence encodes CASSYSGAAEAFF.

The rearrangement links TRBV6-5 to TRBJ2-1; 9 nucleotides agree with TRBD1. The length of the CDR3 is 15 residues. CDR1 MNHEY and CDR2 SVGAGI come from the germline V gene. With V trimmed by 6 bases and J by 7 bases, 10 bases remained unmatched. CDR3 sequence reads: CASRAGTGQRNEQFF. CDR3 DNA: TGTGCCAGCAGGGCCGGGACAGGGCAAAGGAATGAGCAGTTCTTC.

The CDR3 region is CATINSRDYEQYF. The CDR3, as DNA: TGTGCCACCATAAATTCCCGGGACTACGAGCAGTACTTC. The chain carries TRBV28 and TRBJ2-5; tentatively, D is TRBD2 (5 bases). The end of the DNA is better explained by TRBJ2-7, so the J call may be wrong. Germline V gene lookup returns CDR1 MDHEN and CDR2 SYDVKM. The CDR3 extends over 13 amino acids.

This clone was recorded only once. V is TRBV21-1 and J is TRBJ1-4; no check of the table's D call, TRBD1, against the DNA was made. TRBV21-1 is recorded as a pseudogene. This CDR3 contains 15 residues. The CDR3 sequence: CASSKDRAHNEKLFF. The CDR3, as DNA: TGTGCCAGCAGCAAAGACAGGGCGCATAATGAAAAACTGTTTTTT.

The gene calls are TRBV5-6 and TRBJ2-7; 9 nucleotides align to TRBD1. CDR1 is SGHDT and CDR2 is YYEEEE in the germline V gene. The CDR3 is made up of 16 amino acids. V lost 3 bases, J lost 4 bases, and 11 bases stayed unmatched. CDR3: CASSSAGDRELYEQYF. CDR3 bases: TGTGCCAGCAGCTCCGCCGGGGACAGGGAGCTTTACGAGCAGTACTTC.